The clone carrying this TCR beta chain has only one observation. The data belong to a study of blood T cell repertoires in COVID-19. The length of the CDR3 is 16 residues. In germline, CDR1 is LNHDA, CDR2 SQIVND (reference sequence). J was trimmed by 7 bases and V by 7 bases; bases with no gene match: 18. Repertoires were generated with immunoSEQ multiplex PCR, while TCRdb's copy carries only in-frame clones and drops some. The table lists some 420,000 clones, more than 80% of them singletons, with 0.95% to 1.3% in the top ten. Participant-given clinical history determined each cohort assignment. The chain links TRBV19 to TRBJ1-2, with 7 bases identical to TRBD1. The sequenced material came from PBMCs or T cells enriched from blood (not recorded which). The clonotype was recovered from a young man who had recovered from COVID-19. CDR3 DNA sequence: TGTGCCAGTACCTACAGGGGTAATCCATTCGCCGGTGGCTACACCTTC. Its translation: CASTYRGNPFAGGYTF.